The T cell receptor (beta chain) described here comes from a study of OX40 agonist ivuxolimab in advanced cancers. Study-wide points: The 0.1-3.0 mg/kg partial responders had among the lowest clonal expansion. Averaging showed that CD8+ T cells had more expanded clones than CD4+ did. At doses 0.1 to 3.0 mg/kg, CD4+ and CD8+ clones expanded. Antigens targeted by the expanded peripheral T cells were not determined.

Concerning this clone itself: What it recognizes is unknown.

Measured with immunoSEQ multiplex PCR; TCRdb has only the in-frame clones, and not every one. Among tens of thousands of clones listed, roughly 86% were seen once. This receptor was identified in an adult with an advanced solid tumor such as melanoma, head and neck, liver or kidney cancer. The source material was CD4+ or CD8+ T cells sorted from blood, sampled in a trial of the OX40 agonist ivuxolimab.

The CDR3 nucleotides are TGTGCCAGCAGCCAAGACCGCCCGTATAGTCCCACCTACGAGCAGTACTTC. Translation gives CASSQDRPYSPTYEQYF. The chain links TRBV4-2 to TRBJ2-7, with D uncertain. V lost 0 bases and J 2 bases, leaving 17 bases between the germline ends. This CDR3 is built from 17 residues. The germline V gene encodes CDR1 LGHNA and CDR2 YNFKEQ.